This is a list of T cell receptor beta chains from one sample in a study of somatic mutations in cytotoxic T cells in rheumatoid arthritis. The table came from immunoSEQ multiplex PCR; TCRdb's copy has only in-frame clones and leaves some out. The sample lists approximately 3,200 clones, approximately 80% occurring once. The sequenced sample consisted of CD8+ T cells sorted from blood. The receptors shown here come from a middle-aged man with rheumatoid arthritis. Both conserved end residues are part of each CDR3. Each record gives: J gene, V gene, clone size, D gene, CDR3 DNA, CDR3 protein. D genes are given only for firm matches. Rows may omit the clone size; those that give it use once, few, many or a size class.

j_call: TRBJ1-2; v_call: TRBV27; clone_size: NA; d_call: TRBD1; cdr3_nt: TGTGCCAGCAGTTTAGTATCACAGGGGGCCCTTAACTATGGCTACACCTTC; cdr3_aa: CASSLVSQGALNYGYTF
j_call: TRBJ1-4; v_call: TRBV4-3; clone_size: NA; d_call: TRBD1; cdr3_nt: TGCGCCAGCAGCCAGGATGGAGATCGACAGGGGTTTGAAAAACTGTTTTTT; cdr3_aa: CASSQDGDRQGFEKLFF
j_call: TRBJ2-7; v_call: TRBV11-1; clone_size: few; d_call: TRBD2; cdr3_nt: TGCGCCAGCAGCCAATCTTCTAGCGGGAGCTACGAGCAGTACTTC; cdr3_aa: CASSQSSSGSYEQYF
j_call: TRBJ2-7; v_call: TRBV7-9; clone_size: NA; d_call: NA; cdr3_nt: TGTGCCGCTAAGAGAGAGGCGGGATACGAGCAGTACTTC; cdr3_aa: CAAKREAGYEQYF
j_call: TRBJ2-5; v_call: TRBV4-2; clone_size: NA; d_call: TRBD1; cdr3_nt: TGTGCCAGCAGCCAACGTATCGGGACAGGGGAAGAGACCCAGTACTTC; cdr3_aa: CASSQRIGTGEETQYF
j_call: TRBJ2-5; v_call: TRBV5-4; clone_size: NA; d_call: TRBD1; cdr3_nt: TGTGCCAGCACCTGGGACAGGGGGCAAGAGACCCAGTACTTC; cdr3_aa: CASTWDRGQETQYF
j_call: TRBJ2-7; v_call: TRBV30; clone_size: NA; d_call: TRBD2; cdr3_nt: TGTGCCTGGAGAACCCCGGGACTAGTCTTATCCGAGCAGTACTTC; cdr3_aa: CAWRTPGLVLSEQYF
j_call: TRBJ2-7; v_call: TRBV9; clone_size: NA; d_call: NA; cdr3_nt: TGTGCCAGCAGCACTTCGGAGATCCCGTACGAGCAGTACTTC; cdr3_aa: CASSTSEIPYEQYF
j_call: TRBJ2-7; v_call: TRBV19; clone_size: NA; d_call: TRBD2; cdr3_nt: TGTGCCAGTAGCCGAAGCGGGGCGGCCCTCGAGCAGTACTTC; cdr3_aa: CASSRSGAALEQYF
j_call: TRBJ2-4; v_call: TRBV7-2; clone_size: NA; d_call: NA; cdr3_nt: TGTGCCAGCAGCCTAAAAAACATTCAGTACTTC; cdr3_aa: CASSLKNIQYF
j_call: TRBJ2-1; v_call: TRBV6-1; clone_size: NA; d_call: TRBD1; cdr3_nt: TGTGCCAGCAGTGAACTGGCAGGGGGCTACAATGAGCAGTTCTTC; cdr3_aa: CASSELAGGYNEQFF
j_call: TRBJ2-2; v_call: TRBV4-2; clone_size: NA; d_call: NA; cdr3_nt: TGTGCCAGCAGCCAAGGGCCTAGCGCTGGCGGGGAGCTGTTTTTT; cdr3_aa: CASSQGPSAGGELFF
j_call: TRBJ2-7; v_call: TRBV6-1; clone_size: NA; d_call: TRBD2; cdr3_nt: TGTGCCAGCAGTCAAGTAGCGGGAGGATCCTACGAGCAGTACTTC; cdr3_aa: CASSQVAGGSYEQYF
j_call: TRBJ2-1; v_call: TRBV6-4; clone_size: NA; d_call: NA; cdr3_nt: TGTGCCAGCAGTGTCGACTCGAGGAACTTCGAGTACGAGCAGTTCTTC; cdr3_aa: CASSVDSRNFEYEQFF
j_call: TRBJ2-7; v_call: TRBV27; clone_size: once; d_call: NA; cdr3_nt: TGTGCCAGCAAGGGCAGGGACTTAGACGAGCAGTACTTC; cdr3_aa: CASKGRDLDEQYF
j_call: TRBJ2-7; v_call: TRBV7-2; clone_size: NA; d_call: NA; cdr3_nt: TGTGCCAGCAGCACCCTACCCTCCTACGAGCAGTACTTC; cdr3_aa: CASSTLPSYEQYF
j_call: TRBJ2-3; v_call: TRBV19; clone_size: few; d_call: TRBD1; cdr3_nt: TGTGCCAGTCAACCGACAGGGGGTTACACAGATACGCAGTATTTT; cdr3_aa: CASQPTGGYTDTQYF
j_call: TRBJ2-3; v_call: TRBV7-9; clone_size: NA; d_call: NA; cdr3_nt: TGTGCCAGCAGAGGACAGTTCTCCCCAGATACGCAGTATTTT; cdr3_aa: CASRGQFSPDTQYF
j_call: TRBJ1-2; v_call: TRBV9; clone_size: NA; d_call: TRBD1; cdr3_nt: TGTGCCAGCAGCGGAGGAGGGACAGGGGACTATGGCTACACCTTC; cdr3_aa: CASSGGGTGDYGYTF
j_call: TRBJ1-4; v_call: TRBV4-3; clone_size: NA; d_call: NA; cdr3_nt: TGCGCCAGCAGCCAGGGAACAGGGAGTGGGGAAAAACTGTTTTTT; cdr3_aa: CASSQGTGSGEKLFF
j_call: TRBJ1-2; v_call: TRBV7-8; clone_size: once; d_call: NA; cdr3_nt: TGTGCCAGCAGCACCCCCAGTTATGGCTACACCTTC; cdr3_aa: CASSTPSYGYTF
j_call: TRBJ2-7; v_call: TRBV28; clone_size: NA; d_call: NA; cdr3_nt: TGTGCCAGCAGATCCTTTCGGGAGCAGTACTTC; cdr3_aa: CASRSFREQYF
j_call: TRBJ2-2; v_call: TRBV30; clone_size: NA; d_call: TRBD2; cdr3_nt: TGTGCCTGGATAGCGGGAATAAACACCGAGGAGCTGTTTTTT; cdr3_aa: CAWIAGINTEELFF
j_call: TRBJ1-1; v_call: TRBV11-2; clone_size: NA; d_call: NA; cdr3_nt: TGTGCCAGCAGACCTCACGGGGAGACTGAAGCTTTCTTT; cdr3_aa: CASRPHGETEAFF
j_call: TRBJ2-3; v_call: TRBV6-4; clone_size: NA; d_call: TRBD2; cdr3_nt: TGTGCCAGCAGTGACGTCGGGACTAGCGACACAGATACGCAGTATTTT; cdr3_aa: CASSDVGTSDTDTQYF
j_call: TRBJ1-1; v_call: TRBV7-2; clone_size: NA; d_call: NA; cdr3_nt: TGTGCCAGCAGCTTATTGGGGGGGAACACTGAAGCTTTCTTT; cdr3_aa: CASSLLGGNTEAFF
j_call: TRBJ2-1; v_call: TRBV5-6; clone_size: NA; d_call: NA; cdr3_nt: TGTGCCAGCAGCTGGGCACGGGGAGAGCGGGCCAATGAGCAGTTCTTC; cdr3_aa: CASSWARGERANEQFF